This TCR beta chain was profiled in a study of shared clonotypes between healthy human individuals. Study results and limitations: Sorted-subset sequencing was shown by rarefaction to be incomplete despite large depth. Clonotypes not shared had lower generation probabilities than those common to all four donors. Clonotype sharing across a few donors was observed for roughly 5% of naive CD4 clonotypes.

TCRdb keeps only in-frame clones here, not all; method: immunoSEQ multiplex PCR. Counted here are 700,000 or so clones, 55% to 75% occurring once; the ten biggest clones make up 1.8%. Researchers partitioned CD4+ cells into CD45RA+ naive and CD45RA-negative memory subsets. V gave up 3 bases and J gave up 4 bases, with 6 bases separating them. CDR3 length: 13 residues. Looked up from germline, CDR1 is SNHLY and CDR2 is FYNNEI. Concerning this clone itself: The antigen is not known. Other nucleotide sequences in the sample specify the same CDR3.

This sequence originates from a woman aged 25 to 39 in good health. V usage is TRBV2 and J usage is TRBJ2-2, with D possibly being TRBD2 (6 bases). Sequenced input: memory CD4+ T cells sorted from blood. Documented subset: CD45RA-negative fraction. The CDR3 protein is CASSEGGTGELFF. The CDR3 DNA reads TGTGCCAGCAGTGAGGGGGGCACCGGGGAGCTGTTTTTT.